This passage covers 27 T cell receptor beta chains from one sample sequenced in a study of blood T cell repertoires in COVID-19. Measured with immunoSEQ multiplex PCR; TCRdb has only the in-frame clones, and not every one. In the table there are about 220,000 clones, about 79% of which are singletons. Sequenced input: peripheral blood. The receptors were gathered from a man aged 45 to 65 with active or convalescent COVID-19.

This clone turned up a few times. The rearrangement uses TRBV2 and TRBJ1-1, with D unclear. Trimming left V 6 bases short and J 1 base short, with 9 bases between. This CDR3 spans 13 amino acids. From germline, CDR1 is SNHLY and CDR2 FYNNEI. CDR3 nucleotides: TGTGCCAGCAGACCAACGGGGAACACTGAAGCTTTCTTT. Translating it yields CASRPTGNTEAFF.

This clone showed up just a few times. The chain links TRBV7-2 to TRBJ1-5, with D unclear. The CDR3 consists of 14 residues. Germline CDR1 and CDR2: SGHTA and FQGNSA. Trimming took 3 bases from V and 9 from J, leaving 15 bases between them. CDR3 DNA sequence: TGTGCCAGCAGCTTTGGGCAGGTTCCGTTGCCCCAGCATTTT. Translation gives CASSFGQVPLPQHF.

The chain combines TRBV7-6 with TRBJ1-1; D possibly corresponds to TRBD1 (6 bases). Germline CDR1 and CDR2: SGHVS and FNYEAQ. The CDR3 contains 17 residues. V lost 1 base and J lost 1, with 16 bases in between. The CDR3 region is CASSLGPGPGENTEAFF. CDR3 coding DNA: TGTGCCAGCAGCTTAGGGCCAGGCCCAGGGGAGAACACTGAAGCTTTCTTT.

The chain links TRBV6-2 or TRBV6-3 to TRBJ1-2; the D is unclear. Trimming pared 3 bases from V and 4 bases from J, leaving 12 bases between. This CDR3 has 14 amino acids. Germline CDR1 is MNHEY and CDR2 is SVGEGT. The CDR3 loop is CASSYLFGSYGYTF. The CDR3 region has the DNA TGTGCCAGCAGTTATCTGTTTGGTAGCTATGGCTACACCTTC.

This clone was recorded many times. The chain joins TRBV15 to TRBJ2-7, with D perhaps TRBD2 (6 bases). The CDR3 is 15 amino acids. Between the trimmed V and J ends, which lost 0 bases and 2 bases, there was a span of 11 bases. Per germline, CDR1 LNHNV and CDR2 YYDKDF (reference sequence). The CDR3 DNA reads as TGTGCCACCAGCAGAGATTCGGGGGTGACCTACGAGCAGTACTTC. Its protein product is CATSRDSGVTYEQYF.

The sample holds a few counts of this clone. The rearrangement uses TRBV18 and TRBJ1-4; D gene ambiguous. V was clipped by 0 bases and J by 6 bases, with 8 bases between them. The germline V gene encodes CDR1 KGHSH and CDR2 LQKENI. This CDR3 has 14 amino acids. DNA for the CDR3: TGTGCCAGCTCACCACCGAGCGATGATGAAAAACTGTTTTTT. This encodes CASSPPSDDEKLFF.

This chain joins TRBV7-4 and TRBJ2-5; 11 nucleotides align to TRBD1. The V and J ends lost 2 bases and 4 bases, in that order; junction bases with no gene match: 9. This CDR3 has 17 residues. Germline lookup yields CDR1 SGHVT and CDR2 SQSDAQ. The CDR3 protein is CASSLLGGQGAPETQYF. CDR3 nucleotide sequence: TGTGCCAGCAGCTTATTGGGCGGACAGGGGGCCCCAGAGACCCAGTACTTC.

The DNA of the CDR3 is TGTGCCAGCATGAAGTATGGCGGGGGACCAGAGACCCAGTACTTC. It codes for CASMKYGGGPETQYF. The chain uses TRBV7-6 and TRBJ2-5, with 7 bases fitting TRBD2. Per germline, CDR1 SGHVS and CDR2 FNYEAQ. This CDR3 is 15 amino acids long. The V segment lost 7 bases and the J segment 4 bases; nucleotides outside the gene matches: 12.

The CDR3 DNA is TGTGCCACCAGGTCCCCAGCGGGGGGAGGCACCGGGGAGCTGTTTTTT. This encodes CATRSPAGGGTGELFF. The V and J genes are TRBV2 and TRBJ2-2; 9 nucleotides match TRBD2. In germline, CDR1 is SNHLY, CDR2 FYNNEI. There are 16 residues in the CDR3. V lost 10 bases and J lost 4; bases outside the gene matches: 13. The whole variable domain, remainder taken from reference TRBV2 and TRBJ2-2, is EPEVTQTPSHQVTQMGQEVILRCVPISNHLYFYWYRQILGQKVEFLVSFYNNEISEKSEIFDDQFSVERPDGSNFTLKIRSTKLEDSAMYFCATRSPAGGGTGELFFGEGSRLTVL.

The rearrangement uses TRBV27 and TRBJ1-5, with D perhaps matching TRBD1 (5 bases). The V gene lost 6 bases and the J gene lost 10 bases, with 16 bases spanning the gap. Per the germline V gene, CDR1 is MNHEY and CDR2 is SMNVEV (reference sequence). The CDR3 has 13 residues. The DNA for the CDR3 is TGTGCCAGCAGCCCAATTCGGGGGGTCCCCCAGCATTTT. Translation: CASSPIRGVPQHF.

V and J are TRBV7-2 and TRBJ2-3; 12 nucleotides align to TRBD2. The CDR3 has 18 residues. CDR1 and CDR2 from the germline V gene are SGHTA and FQGNSA. The trim removed 1 base at V and 2 bases at J, leaving 7 bases unmatched. This CDR3 is CASSLGVLAGGPTDTQYF. For the CDR3, the DNA is TGTGCCAGCAGCTTAGGTGTACTAGCGGGAGGACCCACAGATACGCAGTATTTT.

V usage is TRBV10-3 and J usage is TRBJ2-7; possible D gene TRBD2, 5 bases. The V gene's germline CDR1 is ENHRY and CDR2 SYGVKD. The V end lost 8 bases, the J end lost 0 bases, and 14 bases lay between the germline ends. The CDR3 contains 14 residues. The CDR3 loop is CAISGGSSSYEQYF. The CDR3 nucleotides read TGTGCCATCTCCGGCGGGTCCAGCTCCTACGAGCAGTACTTC.

The V gene is TRBV4-1, the J gene TRBJ2-1; the D gene is possibly TRBD1 (5 bases). V lost 4 bases to trimming and J lost 4 bases, with 20 bases between them. CDR3 length: 17 amino acids. Germline lookup yields CDR1 MGHRA and CDR2 YSYEKL. CDR3 loop: CASSPQGVSLLYNEQFF. In nucleotides, the CDR3 is TGCGCCAGCAGCCCCCAAGGGGTTAGCCTCCTATACAATGAGCAGTTCTTC.

The chain is built from TRBV2 and TRBJ2-6, with a weak D call TRBD2 (6 bases). The CDR3 has 15 amino acids. Germline CDR1 reads SNHLY; CDR2 reads FYNNEI. V gave up 2 bases and J gave up 3 bases, with 8 bases separating them. CDR3 in amino acids: CASSEWGGGANVLTF. The CDR3 DNA is TGTGCCAGCAGTGAATGGGGAGGTGGGGCCAACGTCCTGACTTTC.

This rearrangement joins TRBV19 to TRBJ1-1, with unresolved D. Germline assignment: CDR1 LNHDA and CDR2 SQIVND (reference sequence). The CDR3 has 14 amino acids. V was cut by 6 bases and J by 4 bases, with 15 bases left in between. CDR3 DNA sequence: TGTGCCAGTAGATCCCAGCCGGGAGGCACTGAAGCTTTCTTT. Its protein is CASRSQPGGTEAFF.

This rearrangement joins TRBV4-1 to TRBJ1-2, with D hard to call. V lost 1 base to trimming and J lost 2 bases, with 8 bases between them. The CDR3 spans 14 residues. CDR1 and CDR2 (germline): MGHRA, YSYEKL. For the CDR3, the DNA is TGCGCCAGCAGCCAAGCCGGGGTAAACTATGGCTACACCTTC. It translates to CASSQAGVNYGYTF.

The rearrangement links TRBV10-3 to TRBJ2-7; 7 nucleotides line up with TRBD2. The CDR3 has 15 residues. V gave up 6 bases and J gave up 5 bases; unmatched junction bases: 13. The germline gives CDR1 ENHRY, CDR2 SYGVKD. CDR3 in amino acids: CAISDTSGGGDEQYF. In DNA form, the CDR3 reads TGTGCCATCAGCGACACCTCGGGGGGTGGGGACGAGCAGTACTTC.

The gene calls are TRBV10-1 and TRBJ2-3; 7 positions match TRBD2. This CDR3 has 15 amino acids. The V gene end was trimmed by 9 bases and the J gene end by 0 bases; junction bases not matched to a gene: 9. The germline CDR1 and CDR2 sequences are WNHNN and SYGVQD (reference sequence). As DNA, the CDR3 is TGCGCCAGAGAGGGAGGGTCTCTTAGCACAGATACGCAGTATTTT. It is translated as CAREGGSLSTDTQYF.

The rearrangement joins TRBV6-4 to TRBJ2-2, with D unresolved. Germline lookup yields CDR1 MRHNA and CDR2 SNTAGT. CDR3 length equals 13 residues. V was clipped by 4 bases and J by 6 bases, with 9 bases between them. CDR3: CASSVSEAGELFF. In DNA form, the CDR3 reads TGTGCCAGCAGTGTTTCAGAAGCCGGGGAGCTGTTTTTT.

This chain's CDR3 is CASSLLSGYNEQFF. The CDR3, as DNA: TGTGCCAGCAGTTTATTAAGCGGTTACAATGAGCAGTTCTTC. The chain carries TRBV28 and TRBJ2-1; possible D gene TRBD2, 5 bases. The germline V and J ends were trimmed by 1 base and 4 bases, with 8 bases remaining between them. Per germline, CDR1 MDHEN and CDR2 SYDVKM. The CDR3 length is 14 residues.

This chain uses TRBV30 with TRBJ2-4; 10 nucleotides line up with TRBD1. CDR1 is GTSNPN, CDR2 SVGIG, per germline (reference sequence). The CDR3 is made up of 19 amino acids. Germline trimming cut 1 base from V and 0 bases from J; bases unmatched to any gene: 12. This CDR3 reads CAWSALRTGGTLAKNIQYF. DNA for the CDR3: TGTGCCTGGAGTGCTCTACGGACAGGGGGTACTCTAGCCAAAAACATTCAGTACTTC.

This sequence joins TRBV11-2 and TRBJ2-5; 9 nucleotides agree with TRBD2. V was clipped by 1 base and J by 2 bases; unmatched bases: 2. The CDR3 is made up of 15 amino acids. CDR1 SGHAT and CDR2 FQNNGV come from the germline V gene. CDR3 region: CASSLGLAVQETQYF. CDR3 DNA: TGTGCCAGCAGCTTAGGACTAGCGGTTCAAGAGACCCAGTACTTC.

The chain employs TRBV5-1 and TRBJ2-3; D is unresolved. Germline V gene data show CDR1 as SGHRS and CDR2 as YFSETQ. The V and J ends lost 4 bases and 0 bases respectively, with 15 bases between them. This CDR3 comprises 16 residues. CDR3 DNA sequence: TGCGCCAGCAGCCCCGCGTCCCGGTTTAGCACAGATACGCAGTATTTT. Residues: CASSPASRFSTDTQYF.

This sequence joins TRBV20-1 and TRBJ1-1; TRBD1 is a possible D gene (6 bases). The CDR3 is 10 residues long. Germline V CDR1 and CDR2: DFQATT, SNEGSKA (reference sequence). The CDR3 is CRAQGTEAFF. In DNA form, the CDR3 reads TGCAGAGCCCAGGGGACTGAAGCTTTCTTT.

The table lists this clone with a count of one. The V gene is TRBV5-1, the J gene TRBJ2-2; 12 nucleotides match TRBD2. Germline values: CDR1 SGHRS, CDR2 YFSETQ. Losses at the gene ends were 1 base for V and 0 bases for J; bases not matched to a gene: 4. The CDR3 is made up of 18 amino acids. The CDR3 nucleotides are TGCGCCAGCAGCTTGTTACCTAGCGGGGGGGCGAACACCGGGGAGCTGTTTTTT. Amino acid sequence: CASSLLPSGGANTGELFF. Full variable domain (missing parts from reference TRBV5-1 and TRBJ2-2): KAGVTQTPRYLIKTRGQQVTLSCSPISGHRSVSWYQQTPGQGLQFLFEYFSETQRNKGNFPGRFSGRQFSNSRSEMNVSTLELGDSALYLCASSLLPSGGANTGELFFGEGSRLTVL.

The gene calls are TRBV11-2 and TRBJ1-1; D not certain. Deletions cut 3 bases from V and 1 base from J, with 9 bases between. The germline gives CDR1 SGHAT, CDR2 FQNNGV. This CDR3 spans 14 amino acids. DNA of the CDR3: TGTGCCAGCAGCTTGGGCAGAGCGAACACTGAAGCTTTCTTT. It encodes CASSLGRANTEAFF.

The chain has TRBV28 and TRBJ1-2; TRBD1 might be the D (6 bases). Germline V gene sequence: CDR1 MDHEN, CDR2 SYDVKM. Trimming removed 5 bases from V and 7 bases from J, with 17 bases in between. CDR3 size: 14 residues. This CDR3 is CASSPQGPWSGYTF. The CDR3 DNA follows: TGTGCCAGCAGTCCCCAGGGGCCCTGGAGTGGCTACACCTTC.